Listed below are T cell receptor beta chains from one sample, sequenced in a study of T-cell reconstitution after alpha-beta-depleted transplantation in children. TCRdb used MiXCR to reprocess the PCR reads, holding one entry per CDR3 protein. Of hundreds of thousands of distinct CDR3 sequences listed, 10% to 13% were seen once; the top ten hold 4%. This specimen was PBMCs from the stem cell graft donor, taken from the stem cell graft. The receptor source for this set is a human donor who donated a stem cell graft to a child with acute myeloid leukemia. The CDR3 runs from the conserved cysteine through the conserved F or W. A D gene is named only where the DNA matches it firmly. Part of the rows lack a size; the others show once, few, many or a class for expanded clones.

J: TRBJ2-3; size: .; D: TRBD2; length: 16; V: TRBV6-2/TRBV6-3; CDR3: CASSSTLAGLSDTQYF; DNA: TGTGCCAGCAGTTCGACACTAGCGGGATTATCAGATACGCAGTATTTT
J: TRBJ2-7; size: many; D: .; length: 15; V: TRBV7-9; CDR3: CASSTRTIAADEQYF; DNA: TGTGCCAGCAGCACTAGGACTATAGCGGCGGACGAGCAGTACTTC
J: TRBJ2-6; size: .; D: TRBD1; length: 16; V: TRBV29-1; CDR3: CSVGGTGNTGANVLTF; DNA: TGCAGCGTTGGCGGGACAGGGAATACTGGGGCCAACGTCCTGACTTTC
J: TRBJ1-1; size: few; D: .; length: 11; V: TRBV7-9; CDR3: CASSLDPGAFF; DNA: TGTGCCAGCAGCTTAGACCCTGGGGCTTTCTTT
J: TRBJ2-1; size: few; D: .; length: 14; V: TRBV20-1; CDR3: CSALYGSSYNEQFF; DNA: TGCAGTGCTCTTTACGGGAGTTCCTACAATGAGCAGTTCTTC
J: TRBJ2-3; size: .; D: .; length: 14; V: TRBV7-3; CDR3: CASGIGRLTDTQYF; DNA: TGTGCCAGTGGGATTGGACGACTCACAGATACGCAGTATTTT
J: TRBJ1-5; size: many; D: .; length: 13; V: TRBV5-1; CDR3: CASSRGGNQPQHF; DNA: TGCGCCAGCAGCCGGGGGGGAAATCAGCCCCAGCATTTT
J: TRBJ1-2; size: .; D: .; length: 14; V: TRBV7-9; CDR3: CASSSEGSLGGYTF; DNA: TGTGCCAGCAGCAGCGAGGGATCACTGGGGGGCTACACCTTC
J: TRBJ2-4; size: few; D: .; length: 14; V: TRBV20-1; CDR3: CSARTNTAKNIQYF; DNA: TGCAGTGCTAGAACTAATACAGCCAAAAACATTCAGTACTTC
J: TRBJ1-5; size: many; D: TRBD1; length: 15; V: TRBV27; CDR3: CASSPQQGPNQPQHF; DNA: TGTGCCAGCAGTCCCCAACAGGGGCCCAATCAGCCCCAGCATTTT
J: TRBJ2-7; size: many; D: TRBD2; length: 16; V: TRBV10-3; CDR3: CAISTGTSSGGYEQYF; DNA: TGTGCCATCAGTACGGGTACGTCTAGCGGGGGCTACGAGCAGTACTTC
J: TRBJ2-2; size: .; D: .; length: 13; V: TRBV10-3; CDR3: CAISEGGTGELFF; DNA: TGTGCCATCAGTGAAGGGGGCACCGGGGAGCTGTTTTTT
J: TRBJ2-5; size: .; D: TRBD1; length: 14; V: TRBV7-9; CDR3: CASSAWDRQETQYF; DNA: TGTGCCAGCAGCGCATGGGACAGGCAAGAGACCCAGTACTTC
J: TRBJ2-7; size: few; D: .; length: 18; V: TRBV6-4; CDR3: CASSAPPLGTFNRPEQYF; DNA: TGTGCCAGCAGTGCGCCCCCCTTGGGGACCTTTAATCGGCCCGAGCAGTACTTC
J: TRBJ2-7; size: .; D: TRBD1; length: 13; V: TRBV13; CDR3: CASSSTGNGEQYF; DNA: TGTGCCAGCAGCTCGACAGGGAATGGGGAGCAGTACTTC
J: TRBJ2-1; size: .; D: TRBD2; length: 14; V: TRBV20-1; CDR3: CSASDSGRALEQFF; DNA: TGCAGTGCTAGTGATAGCGGGAGGGCCCTTGAGCAGTTCTTC
J: TRBJ2-1; size: .; D: TRBD2; length: 15; V: TRBV20-1; CDR3: CSARDRRGSRNEQFF; DNA: TGCAGTGCTAGAGATAGGCGCGGGAGTAGAAATGAGCAGTTCTTC
J: TRBJ2-7; size: many; D: TRBD2; length: 18; V: TRBV5-6; CDR3: CASSLELAGGYSSYEQYF; DNA: TGTGCCAGCAGCTTGGAATTAGCGGGAGGTTATTCATCCTACGAGCAGTACTTC
J: TRBJ2-7; size: many; D: .; length: 13; V: TRBV6-6; CDR3: CASTGQWAGEQYF; DNA: TGTGCCAGCACGGGGCAGTGGGCTGGCGAGCAGTACTTC
J: TRBJ1-1; size: many; D: TRBD1; length: 13; V: TRBV5-1; CDR3: CASSNDRVTEAFF; DNA: TGCGCCAGCAGCAACGACAGGGTTACTGAAGCTTTCTTT
J: TRBJ2-7; size: .; D: TRBD1; length: 13; V: TRBV20-1; CDR3: CSASRDSPYEQYF; DNA: TGCAGTGCTAGCCGGGACAGTCCTTACGAGCAGTACTTC
J: TRBJ1-1; size: many; D: .; length: 13; V: TRBV4-3; CDR3: CASSQDSNTEAFF; DNA: TGCGCCAGCAGCCAAGATTCGAACACTGAAGCTTTCTTT
J: TRBJ2-5; size: many; D: .; length: 14; V: TRBV6-6; CDR3: CASSYPRQGGTQYF; DNA: TGTGCCAGCAGTTACCCGAGGCAGGGAGGGACCCAGTACTTC
J: TRBJ2-2; size: few; D: .; length: 15; V: TRBV11-1; CDR3: CASSLALRDTGELFF; DNA: TGTGCCAGCAGCTTAGCGCTAAGAGACACCGGGGAGCTGTTTTTT
J: TRBJ2-1; size: many; D: .; length: 15; V: TRBV24-1; CDR3: CATSDPVDSFNEQFF; DNA: TGTGCCACCAGTGATCCCGTTGACAGCTTCAATGAGCAGTTCTTC
J: TRBJ2-1; size: many; D: TRBD2; length: 15; V: TRBV20-1; CDR3: CSALPMAGEYNEQFF; DNA: TGCAGTGCTCTCCCTATGGCGGGAGAATACAATGAGCAGTTCTTC
J: TRBJ2-1; size: many; D: .; length: 11; V: TRBV10-3; CDR3: CAISLTGEQFF; DNA: TGTGCCATCAGTCTTACAGGGGAGCAGTTCTTC
J: TRBJ2-1; size: .; D: .; length: 16; V: TRBV7-9; CDR3: CASSLEGRGLNNEQFF; DNA: TGTGCCAGCAGCCTGGAGGGGAGAGGCCTTAACAATGAGCAGTTCTTC
J: TRBJ1-5; size: .; D: TRBD1; length: 14; V: TRBV12-3/TRBV12-4; CDR3: CASTQGVPGQPQHF; DNA: TGTGCCAGCACCCAGGGGGTGCCAGGGCAGCCCCAGCATTTT
J: TRBJ2-7; size: few; D: .; length: 15; V: TRBV6-2/TRBV6-3; CDR3: CASSYMAVEDYEQYF; DNA: TGTGCCAGCAGTTACATGGCAGTGGAGGACTACGAGCAGTACTTC
J: TRBJ1-5; size: many; D: .; length: 14; V: TRBV27; CDR3: CASSEYRVNQPQHF; DNA: TGTGCCAGCAGTGAGTACAGGGTTAATCAGCCCCAGCATTTT
J: TRBJ2-5; size: many; D: .; length: 15; V: TRBV3-1; CDR3: CASSQDLGRQETQYF; DNA: TGTGCCAGCAGCCAAGATTTGGGCCGTCAAGAGACCCAGTACTTC
J: TRBJ1-1; size: many; D: .; length: 13; V: TRBV27; CDR3: CAVRQKMNTEAFF; DNA: TGTGCCGTCCGACAGAAGATGAACACTGAAGCTTTCTTT
J: TRBJ2-3; size: few; D: .; length: 15; V: TRBV28; CDR3: CASSLFGSSTDTQYF; DNA: TGTGCCAGCAGTTTATTCGGCTCTAGCACAGATACGCAGTATTTT
J: TRBJ2-3; size: .; D: .; length: 11; V: TRBV29-1; CDR3: CSATNMNTQYF; DNA: TGCAGCGCGACTAACATGAATACGCAGTATTTT
J: TRBJ2-3; size: few; D: .; length: 15; V: TRBV10-3; CDR3: CAISGGDSSTDTQYF; DNA: TGTGCCATCAGTGGGGGGGACAGTAGCACAGATACGCAGTATTTT
J: TRBJ1-5; size: .; D: .; length: 14; V: TRBV2; CDR3: CASSFGKGNQPQHF; DNA: TGTGCCAGCAGTTTCGGAAAAGGCAATCAACCCCAGCATTTT
J: TRBJ2-3; size: many; D: .; length: 12; V: TRBV20-1; CDR3: CSARIWGDTQYF; DNA: TGCAGTGCCCGAATTTGGGGGGATACGCAGTATTTT
J: TRBJ2-2; size: .; D: TRBD2; length: 15; V: TRBV7-3; CDR3: CASSLQGGRTGELFF; DNA: TGTGCCAGCAGCTTACAGGGCGGGAGAACCGGGGAGCTGTTTTTT
J: TRBJ2-5; size: few; D: TRBD2; length: 15; V: TRBV2; CDR3: CASSEVLAGKETQYF; DNA: TGTGCCAGCAGTGAAGTACTAGCGGGCAAGGAGACCCAGTACTTC
J: TRBJ2-7; size: .; D: TRBD2; length: 20; V: TRBV11-2; CDR3: CASSFRQGGSSGSSSYEQYF; DNA: TGTGCCAGCAGCTTTCGACAAGGGGGTTCTAGCGGGAGTTCCTCCTACGAGCAGTACTTC
J: TRBJ2-5; size: many; D: TRBD1; length: 15; V: TRBV7-2; CDR3: CASSLGQGAGETQYF; DNA: TGTGCCAGCAGCTTAGGACAGGGGGCAGGAGAGACCCAGTACTTC
J: TRBJ2-3; size: .; D: .; length: 13; V: TRBV24-1; CDR3: CATSGHSTDTQYF; DNA: TGTGCCACCAGTGGCCATTCCACAGATACGCAGTATTTT
J: TRBJ1-1; size: few; D: .; length: 14; V: TRBV11-1; CDR3: CASSFSEVRTEAFF; DNA: TGTGCCAGCAGCTTCTCGGAAGTGCGAACTGAAGCTTTCTTT
J: TRBJ1-2; size: few; D: .; length: 13; V: TRBV5-1; CDR3: CASSFAVGYGYTF; DNA: TGCGCCAGCAGCTTCGCTGTCGGCTATGGCTACACCTTC
J: TRBJ1-5; size: .; D: TRBD1; length: 13; V: TRBV3-1; CDR3: CASGDRGGQPQHF; DNA: TGTGCCAGCGGGGACAGGGGAGGACAGCCCCAGCATTTT
J: TRBJ1-1; size: .; D: .; length: 15; V: TRBV2; CDR3: CASSEVGQMNTEAFF; DNA: TGTGCCAGCAGTGAAGTGGGACAAATGAACACTGAAGCTTTCTTT
J: TRBJ2-1; size: many; D: TRBD2; length: 15; V: TRBV28; CDR3: CASSSMGLADNEQFF; DNA: TGTGCCAGCAGTTCGATGGGACTAGCGGACAATGAGCAGTTCTTC